Reported below is one T cell receptor (beta chain). This clonotype counts as medium-sized (0.01 to 0.1%). Its cognate antigen has yet to be identified. Per-base qualities were not stored, and no clone one base away is much larger. Sequencing used an Illumina NovaSeq 6000. TCRalpha and TCRbeta cDNA libraries were constructed by 5'RACE with constant-segment primers, with sample barcodes and unique molecular identifiers being introduced. RNA was extracted from every sample with Trizol reagent. Amplification of the libraries took two PCR steps, and the second step added a second sample barcode plus Illumina TruSeq adapters. The libraries were sequenced on an Illumina NovaSeq using 2 x 150 bp paired-end reads. In the authors' own workflow: The reads were demultiplexed and collapsed into UMI-guided consensus sequences using migec v1.2.7. Using mixcr v2.1.11, the UMI consensuses were aligned to TRA and TRB V and J templates and assembled into clonotypes. Expanded or contracted clonotypes were those called significant by both edgeR and NoisET, with noise models trained on biological replicates. For edgeR calls, a false discovery rate-adjusted p below 0.01 and a log2 fold-change threshold of 1 were applied. As an exploratory analysis of dynamics, PCA with hierarchical clustering was applied to max-normalized trajectories of the 1000 most abundant clonotypes. Each responding clone was given a CD4 or CD8 phenotype based on the CD4+ and CD8+ repertoires, which had been sequenced separately. The public reads were quality trimmed at Q25 with fastp and then assembled into clones with MiXCR by TCRdb, keeping productive beta chains. Each entry is one CDR3 protein sequence, shown with its most common DNA and genes. TCRdb, not the authors, supplied the V and J calls. For this sample the table gives 450,000 or so distinct CDR3 sequences, of which 20% were detected only once. The ten largest clones take up roughly 8.4% of the sample.

The record originates from a study of T-cell memory formation after mild COVID-19 (dated by TCRdb to the early 2020s). Study-level background: TCR sequence clusters from the two donors were largely donor specific. Longitudinal TCRalpha and TCRbeta repertoire sequencing tracked T-cell clones expanding and contracting after mild COVID-19 in a couple of donors. Two young, previously healthy adult volunteers made up the cohort, one male and one female. What the work shows at the level of the full study, not this receptor alone: Clones that contracted from day 15 to 85 showed balanced CD4/CD8 phenotypes, whereas a second wave of clones that expanded from day 15 to 37 leaned towards CD4+. Whether the second-wave clones peaking on day 37 were SARS-CoV-2 specific was not confirmed. The study included only a couple of mild cases, and larger cohorts that include severe cases with pre-infection samples were judged to be necessary. Contracting CD4+ clones turned up mainly in the CM and EM memory subsets, whereas EMRA was where CD8+ clones were enriched. Some responding clones were detected in pre-infection memory, suggesting pre-existing cross-reactive memory T cells joined the SARS-CoV-2 response.

V loses 2 bases, J loses 2 bases, and the germline ends lie 8 bases apart. For CDR1 and CDR2, the germline V gene lists SGHTA and FQGTGA. The CDR3 covers 14 residues, taking in both the cysteine and the phenylalanine. Kept here is only the CDR3 DNA, which spans 42 bases and is read in frame from base 1. Ficoll-Paque density gradient centrifugation was used to isolate PBMCs. Input material: PBMCs or a T cell subset sorted from them (not recorded which). This receptor chain uses TRBV7-3 and TRBJ2-3; the D gene lacks a confident call. The sequence derives from an adult woman who had mild COVID-19 (a few samples of this study predate the infection). The sample titles of this study are shuffled in the database, so cell type and time point are left out; the donor was told from shared clones. In nucleotides, the sequence is TGTGCCAGCAGCTTAGGCCAAGTCACAGATACGCAGTATTTT. Translation gives CASSLGQVTDTQYF.